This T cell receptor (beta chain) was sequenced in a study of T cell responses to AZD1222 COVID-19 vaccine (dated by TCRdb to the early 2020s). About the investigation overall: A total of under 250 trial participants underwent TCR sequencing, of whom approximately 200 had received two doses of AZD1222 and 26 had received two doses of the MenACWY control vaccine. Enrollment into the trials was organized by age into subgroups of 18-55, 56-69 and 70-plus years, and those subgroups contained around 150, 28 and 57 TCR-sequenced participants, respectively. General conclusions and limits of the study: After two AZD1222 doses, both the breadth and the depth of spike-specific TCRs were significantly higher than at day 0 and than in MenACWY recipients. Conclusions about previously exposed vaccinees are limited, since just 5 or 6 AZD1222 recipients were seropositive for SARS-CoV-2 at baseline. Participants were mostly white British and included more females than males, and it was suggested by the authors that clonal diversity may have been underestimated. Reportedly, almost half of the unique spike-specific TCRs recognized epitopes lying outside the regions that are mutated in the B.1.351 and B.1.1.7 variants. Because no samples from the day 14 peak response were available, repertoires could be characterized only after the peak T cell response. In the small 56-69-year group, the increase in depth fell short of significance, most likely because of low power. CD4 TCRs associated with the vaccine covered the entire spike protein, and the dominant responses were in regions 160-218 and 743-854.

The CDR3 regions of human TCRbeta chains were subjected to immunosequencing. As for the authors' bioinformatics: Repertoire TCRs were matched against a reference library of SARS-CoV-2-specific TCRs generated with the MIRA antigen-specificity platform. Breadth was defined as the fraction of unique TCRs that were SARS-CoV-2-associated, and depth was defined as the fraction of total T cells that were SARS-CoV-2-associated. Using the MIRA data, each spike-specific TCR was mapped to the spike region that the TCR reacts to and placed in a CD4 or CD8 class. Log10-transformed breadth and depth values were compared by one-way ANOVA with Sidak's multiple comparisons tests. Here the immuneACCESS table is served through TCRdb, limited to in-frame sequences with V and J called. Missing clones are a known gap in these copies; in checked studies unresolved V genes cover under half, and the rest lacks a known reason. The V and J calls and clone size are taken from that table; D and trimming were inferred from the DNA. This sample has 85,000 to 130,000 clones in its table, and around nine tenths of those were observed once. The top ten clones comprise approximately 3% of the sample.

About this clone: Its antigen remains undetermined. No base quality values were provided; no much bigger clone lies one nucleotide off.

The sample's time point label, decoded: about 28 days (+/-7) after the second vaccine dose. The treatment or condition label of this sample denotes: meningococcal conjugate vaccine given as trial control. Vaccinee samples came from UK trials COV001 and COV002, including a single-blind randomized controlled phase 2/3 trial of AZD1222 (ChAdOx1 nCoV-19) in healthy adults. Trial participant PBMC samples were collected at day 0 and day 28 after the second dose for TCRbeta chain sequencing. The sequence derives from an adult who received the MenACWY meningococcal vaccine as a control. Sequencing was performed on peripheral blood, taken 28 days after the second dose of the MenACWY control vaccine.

The sequence in DNA is TGTGCCAGCAGCGTAGGGCCTCGGACGCCTGGCACAGATACGCAGTATTTT. Its translation is CASSVGPRTPGTDTQYF. Recombination joined TRBV9 with TRBJ2-3, with an unclear D gene assignment. Inclusive of the bounding cysteine and phenylalanine, the CDR3 is 17 residues long. Only the CDR3 region is kept as DNA, spanning 51 bases read in frame from base 1. V is clipped by 0 bases and J by 1 base, and the sequence between their germline boundaries is 15 bases long. The germline V gene gives CDR1 as SGDLS and CDR2 as YYNGEE. Reference TRBV9 and TRBJ2-3 genes cover what lies past the CDR3, so the full variable domain is DSGVTQTPKHLITATGQRVTLRCSPRSGDLSVYWYQQSLDQGLQFLIQYYNGEERAKGNILERFSAQQFPDLHSELNLSSLELGDSALYFCASSVGPRTPGTDTQYFGPGTRLTVL.